The 28 T cell receptor beta chains reported below all come from one sample, sequenced in a study of graft-versus-host responses after intestinal transplantation. Graft samples were processed, releasing intraepithelial and lamina propria lymphocytes. Clones were sequenced by immunoSEQ multiplex PCR, and TCRdb holds only the in-frame ones, with some missing. Here the sample spans under 7,500 clones, around 68% being singletons. Sample: ileum tissue, taken roughly 50 days after transplant. The receptors were gathered from a human patient who received an intestinal transplant, so some T cells may come from the graft donor.

CDR3 sequence (DNA): TGTGCCAGCAGCTTAGTTGCGACAGCAGTGAATTCACCCCTCCACTTT. It translates to CASSLVATAVNSPLHF. The chain is built from TRBV7-6 and TRBJ1-6, with D tentatively TRBD1 (5 bases). Germline CDR1 reads SGHVS; CDR2 reads FNYEAQ. This CDR3 is 16 amino acids long. V lost 1 base to trimming and J lost 7 bases, with 14 bases between them.

The chain carries TRBV10-3 and TRBJ2-1, with 8 bases that match TRBD1. CDR1 is ENHRY, CDR2 SYGVKD, per germline. J lost 5 bases, V lost 5 bases, and 2 bases had no gene match. The CDR3 runs 13 residues. Here the CDR3 DNA reads TGTGCCATCAGTCAGGACAGGGACAATGAGCAGTTCTTC. This gives the protein CAISQDRDNEQFF.

The V and J genes are TRBV7-2 and TRBJ2-5; TRBD1 agrees at 8 bases. After removal of 3 bases from V and 2 bases from J, the junction contained 5 bases not matched to a gene. The CDR3 contains 15 residues. Germline CDR1 and CDR2: SGHTA and FQGNSA. CDR3 sequence (DNA): TGTGCCAGCAGCTTGACGTGGACAGGGCAAGAGACCCAGTACTTC. Its translation: CASSLTWTGQETQYF.

V is TRBV25-1 and J is TRBJ1-1; tentative D call: TRBD1 (5 bases). The CDR3 length is 14 residues. The V and J ends lost 0 bases and 1 base respectively, with 6 bases between them. Per the germline V gene, CDR1 is MGHDK and CDR2 is SYGVNS. Written as DNA, the CDR3 is TGTGCCAGCAGTGAATACAGGGAGAACACTGAAGCTTTCTTT. This translates into CASSEYRENTEAFF.

V is TRBV28 and J is TRBJ1-2; 7 nucleotides match TRBD1. The CDR3 sequence is 16 residues long. Germline trimming cut 6 bases from V and 4 bases from J; bases unmatched to any gene: 14. Germline CDR1 is MDHEN and CDR2 is SYDVKM. The CDR3 DNA sequence: TGTGCCAGCAGCCTCACCCCGGGCAGGGGGAGCTATGGCTACACCTTC. It is translated as CASSLTPGRGSYGYTF.

The chain has TRBV4-1 and TRBJ2-2, with TRBD2 matching 7 bases. V shed 0 bases and J 4 bases; nucleotides not matched to a gene: 8. Germline V lookup: CDR1 MGHRA, CDR2 YSYEKL. The CDR3 spans 17 residues. CDR3 nucleotide sequence: TGCGCCAGCAGCCAAGAATACGGGGGGACGAGCACCGGGGAGCTGTTTTTT. Translated: CASSQEYGGTSTGELFF.

V is TRBV13 and J is TRBJ1-2, with TRBD1 matching over 8 bases. This CDR3 is 16 amino acids long. V lost 1 base to trimming and J lost 2 bases; unmatched junction nucleotides: 6. Germline lookup yields CDR1 PRHDT and CDR2 FYEKMQ (reference sequence). The CDR3 loop reads CASSLVDRGENYGYTF. The CDR3 DNA reads TGTGCCAGCAGCTTAGTAGACAGGGGTGAGAACTATGGCTACACCTTC.

The V and J genes are TRBV29-1 and TRBJ1-5; the D is unclear. The V end was cut by 6 bases, the J end by 7 bases, with 13 bases between. CDR3 length: 12 amino acids. CDR1 is SQVTM and CDR2 is ANQGSEA in the germline V gene. For the CDR3, the DNA is TGCAGCGTGGCCGGGATCGGCCAGCCCCAGCATTTT. Translated, it gives CSVAGIGQPQHF.

The chain has TRBV6-6 and TRBJ2-2; no firm D call. Germline-derived CDR1 and CDR2 are MNHNY and SVGAGI (reference sequence). The CDR3 covers 14 residues. Trimming removed 2 bases from V and 0 bases from J, with 4 bases in between. The DNA for the CDR3 is TGTGCCAGCAGTTACGGGCCGAACACCGGGGAGCTGTTTTTT. This translates into CASSYGPNTGELFF.

This clone has only a few counts. This chain connects TRBV7-9 to TRBJ1-5; the D gene is possibly TRBD1 (5 bases). Germline V gives CDR1 SEHNR, CDR2 FQNEAQ (reference sequence). V was cut by 1 base and J by 3 bases, with 10 bases left in between. CDR3 length: 15 residues. CDR3 sequence (DNA): TGTGCCAGCAGCTTAGGTCCAGGGTTCAATCAGCCCCAGCATTTT. This sequence encodes CASSLGPGFNQPQHF.

This chain joins TRBV7-9 and TRBJ2-3; D perhaps matches TRBD2 (6 bases). The CDR3 is 18 residues long. The germline CDR1 and CDR2 sequences are SEHNR and FQNEAQ (reference sequence). Trimming left V 1 base short and J 1 base short, with 18 bases between. In DNA form, the CDR3 reads TGTGCCAGCAGCTTAGGCCGCTTTGGAGGGCAGGGCACAGATACGCAGTATTTT. This translates into CASSLGRFGGQGTDTQYF.

This clone appeared a few times. The chain couples TRBV7-2 to TRBJ1-5; D possibly corresponds to TRBD1 (5 bases). Germline V gene sequence: CDR1 SGHTA, CDR2 FQGNSA. The CDR3 extends over 14 amino acids. The ends were cut back, 5 bases at V and 6 bases at J, with 14 bases in the middle. CDR3 region: CASSPLSDSQPQHF. The CDR3 nucleotides are TGTGCCAGCAGCCCTCTAAGCGACAGTCAGCCCCAGCATTTT.

The chain's CDR3 is CASSTTRVSAPNEKLFF. For the CDR3, the DNA is TGTGCCAGCTCAACGACGAGGGTCTCGGCTCCTAATGAAAAACTGTTTTTT. This chain joins TRBV18 and TRBJ1-4; D is unresolved. Trimming left V 5 bases short and J 3 bases short, with 19 bases between. CDR3 length: 17 residues. Per germline, CDR1 KGHSH and CDR2 LQKENI.

The J gene is TRBJ2-1, the V gene TRBV4-3; D is perhaps TRBD2 (7 bases). The V end was cut by 0 bases, the J end by 7 bases, with 16 bases between. The CDR3 extends over 16 amino acids. Germline values: CDR1 LGHNA, CDR2 YSLEER. The CDR3 coding sequence is TGCGCCAGCAGCCAAGATCGCCGGGGGGCCCAGAATGAGCAGTTCTTC. The encoded protein is CASSQDRRGAQNEQFF.

The chain couples TRBV5-6 to TRBJ1-2, with D perhaps matching TRBD1 (5 bases). The CDR3 is made up of 13 amino acids. From germline, CDR1 is SGHDT and CDR2 YYEEEE. Deletions cut 6 bases from V and 1 base from J, with 10 bases between. The DNA of the CDR3 is TGTGCCAGCACCAAGACAGTTAACTATGGCTACACCTTC. It encodes CASTKTVNYGYTF.

The gene calls are TRBV7-2 and TRBJ1-1; maybe TRBD1 (5 bases). The germline gives CDR1 SGHTA, CDR2 FQGNSA. The ends were cut back, 2 bases at V and 3 bases at J, with 10 bases in the middle. The length of the CDR3 is 14 residues. The CDR3 is CASSLSRDYTEAFF. The CDR3 coding sequence is TGTGCCAGCAGCTTATCCAGGGATTACACTGAAGCTTTCTTT.

The V and J genes are TRBV19 and TRBJ2-3; TRBD2 matches 9 bases. Germline V lookup: CDR1 LNHDA, CDR2 SQIVND (reference sequence). After removal of 5 bases from V and 0 bases from J, the junction contained 6 bases not matched to a gene. The CDR3 length is 16 residues. CDR3: CASSVNLAGSTDTQYF. As DNA, the CDR3 is TGTGCCAGTAGTGTCAACCTAGCGGGGAGCACAGATACGCAGTATTTT.

The V gene is TRBV6-6, the J gene TRBJ1-2; TRBD1 matches at 7 bases. From germline, CDR1 is MNHNY and CDR2 SVGAGI (reference sequence). CDR3 length: 16 residues. Trimming took 7 bases from V and 0 from J; bases not matched to a gene: 11. CDR3 nucleotide sequence: TGTGCCAGCACCTCGAACCAGGGGGTTTCTAACTATGGCTACACCTTC. It translates to CASTSNQGVSNYGYTF.

This clone was detected a few times. V is TRBV4-3 and J is TRBJ1-6, with D perhaps matching TRBD1 (5 bases). The germline V and J ends were trimmed by 3 bases and 8 bases, with 17 bases remaining between them. The CDR3 sequence is 16 residues long. CDR1 and CDR2 from the germline V gene are LGHNA and YSLEER. This CDR3 is CASSQRQLSGDSPLHF. CDR3 DNA: TGCGCCAGCAGCCAGCGACAGCTTTCGGGTGATTCACCCCTCCACTTT.

Concerning this clone: The sample has other DNA sequences that encode this CDR3 too. This chain uses TRBV11-2 with TRBJ2-3, with 8 nucleotides matching TRBD1. This CDR3 is built from 15 residues. CDR1 SGHAT and CDR2 FQNNGV come from the germline V gene. J gave up 6 bases and V 2 bases, and 7 bases lay outside the gene matches. The CDR3 loop reads CASSLPGQGEDTQYF. The CDR3, as DNA: TGTGCCAGCAGCTTACCCGGACAGGGAGAGGATACGCAGTATTTT.

This clone showed up just once. V is TRBV7-9 and J is TRBJ1-6, with 7 bases matching TRBD1. J was trimmed by 0 bases and V by 5 bases; bases with no gene match: 13. Germline values: CDR1 SEHNR, CDR2 FQNEAQ (reference sequence). The CDR3 sequence is 19 residues long. The CDR3 loop reads CASSPLNHRGPSYNSPLHF. In nucleotides, the CDR3 is TGTGCCAGCAGCCCGTTGAACCACAGGGGACCCTCCTATAATTCACCCCTCCACTTT.

The V call is TRBV9, the J call TRBJ2-5, with a tentative D call TRBD2 (6 bases). V lost 0 bases and J lost 5, with 11 bases in between. The CDR3 is made up of 14 amino acids. Germline CDR1 is SGDLS and CDR2 is YYNGEE. CDR3 region: CASSVAGTSETQYF. The CDR3 DNA reads TGTGCCAGCAGCGTAGCCGGGACTTCGGAGACCCAGTACTTC.

This clone was counted only a few times. J is TRBJ1-2 and V is TRBV6-5, with TRBD1 matching 7 bases. The V and J ends lost 4 bases and 10 bases, in that order; junction bases with no gene match: 6. The CDR3 extends over 12 amino acids. Germline CDR1 is MNHEY and CDR2 is SVGAGI. The CDR3 DNA reads as TGTGCCAGCAGTTCCCGGACAGGAGACTACACCTTC. Protein product: CASSSRTGDYTF.

The chain uses TRBV25-1 and TRBJ1-2, with 7 bases aligning to TRBD1. Germline V lookup: CDR1 MGHDK, CDR2 SYGVNS. The CDR3 sequence is 15 residues long. The V and J ends lost 4 bases and 4 bases, in that order; junction bases with no gene match: 9. In DNA form, the CDR3 reads TGTGCCAGCAGTGCTCTTGACAGGGATGGCTATGGCTACACCTTC. This gives the protein CASSALDRDGYGYTF.

This rearrangement joins TRBV6-5 to TRBJ2-7, with D perhaps TRBD1 (6 bases). The germline V gene encodes CDR1 MNHEY and CDR2 SVGAGI. V was clipped by 6 bases and J by 1 base, with 10 bases between them. The CDR3 has 13 residues. This CDR3 reads CASRKTGSYEQYV. DNA of the CDR3: TGTGCCAGCAGAAAAACAGGGTCCTACGAGCAGTACGTC.

This sequence joins TRBV18 and TRBJ2-1; D perhaps matches TRBD2 (5 bases). Germline V lookup: CDR1 KGHSH, CDR2 LQKENI. The CDR3 sequence is 18 residues long. Between the trimmed V and J ends, which lost 0 bases and 3 bases, there was a span of 18 bases. In nucleotides, the CDR3 is TGTGCCAGCTCACCACCCGAGCAAGTAGCAGCGGTCTACAATGAGCAGTTCTTC. Translation: CASSPPEQVAAVYNEQFF.

This clone was seen only once. The chain couples TRBV27 to TRBJ2-1, with D possibly matching TRBD2 (5 bases). Germline V gene data show CDR1 as MNHEY and CDR2 as SMNVEV (reference sequence). Trimming left V 3 bases short and J 3 bases short, with 15 bases between. CDR3 length: 16 residues. The CDR3 here is CASSFLLDGLYNEQFF. For the CDR3, the DNA is TGTGCCAGCAGTTTCCTTCTGGACGGACTCTACAATGAGCAGTTCTTC.

The chain carries TRBV10-2 and TRBJ2-7; D may be TRBD1 (6 bases). CDR1 is WSHSY, CDR2 SAAADI, per germline. V dropped 0 bases and J dropped 3 bases, with 12 bases sitting between them. The CDR3 covers 15 residues. As DNA, the CDR3 is TGCGCCAGCAGTGAGTCTGCTTCAGGGGTCTACGAGCAGTACGTC. It translates to CASSESASGVYEQYV.